This entry lists 13 T cell receptor beta chains sequenced from one sample in a study of vaccination effects on CD4 cells after COVID-19. No antigen has been assigned to these receptors. TCRdb's table, derived via immunoSEQ multiplex PCR, lists solely in-frame clones and lacks some. The table shows tens of thousands of clones, with less than 80% occurring only once. Cells that had been cultured for nine to eleven days were the source of isolated CD4+ T cells. Two doses of either BNT162b2 or mRNA-1273 were given to each participant. The material sequenced was CD4+ T cells from PBMCs cultured without peptide, taken after COVID-19 vaccination. Receptors originate from a human donor who received a COVID-19 vaccine.

This chain uses TRBV5-1 with TRBJ2-4, with 7 positions matching TRBD2. This CDR3 has 17 amino acids. The germline V gene has CDR1 SGHRS and CDR2 YFSETQ. Trimming removed 0 bases from V and 2 bases from J; junction bases left unmatched: 8. DNA of the CDR3: TGCGCCAGCAGCTTGGTGGGGGGGAGTGGGTCCAAAAACATTCAGTACTTC. The encoded protein is CASSLVGGSGSKNIQYF. Supplemented by reference TRBV5-1 and TRBJ2-4, the full variable domain reads KAGVTQTPRYLIKTRGQQVTLSCSPISGHRSVSWYQQTPGQGLQFLFEYFSETQRNKGNFPGRFSGRQFSNSRSEMNVSTLELGDSALYLCASSLVGGSGSKNIQYFGAGTRLSVL.

This clone has a handful of counts. This chain uses TRBV29-1 with TRBJ2-2; no definite D call. Germline V lookup: CDR1 SQVTM, CDR2 ANQGSEA. Between the trimmed V and J ends, which lost 4 bases and 0 bases, there was a span of 6 bases. This CDR3 contains 13 residues. CDR3 coding DNA: TGCAGCGTTGTTAAAGCGAACACCGGGGAGCTGTTTTTT. Protein product: CSVVKANTGELFF.

This clone has a single count. The chain recombines TRBV5-1 with TRBJ1-5; TRBD1 might be the D (5 bases). The CDR3 runs to 14 residues. Germline-derived CDR1 and CDR2 are SGHRS and YFSETQ. Trimming stripped 0 bases from V and 11 bases from J, with 15 bases between. CDR3 sequence (DNA): TGCGCCAGCAGCTTGGACTATAACAGGCAGACCCAGCATTTT. Its protein is CASSLDYNRQTQHF.

This sequence joins TRBV27 and TRBJ2-1; either TRBD1 or TRBD2 may fit D (5 bases each). This CDR3 has 15 amino acids. The V end was cut by 2 bases, the J end by 6 bases, with 14 bases between. Germline V gene sequence: CDR1 MNHEY, CDR2 SMNVEV (reference sequence). The CDR3 sequence: CASSLPGPGANEQFF. As DNA, the CDR3 is TGTGCCAGCAGTTTACCGGGCCCCGGGGCCAATGAGCAGTTCTTC.

V gene TRBV11-2 combines with J gene TRBJ2-7; 9 nucleotides align to TRBD2. Germline V gene data show CDR1 as SGHAT and CDR2 as FQNNGV. This CDR3 region has 16 residues. The V and J ends lost 4 bases and 5 bases, in that order; junction bases with no gene match: 12. The CDR3 sequence: CASSSSPLAGFHEQYV. DNA of the CDR3: TGTGCCAGCAGCTCTTCCCCCCTAGCGGGGTTTCACGAGCAGTACGTC.

The chain links TRBV6-5 to TRBJ2-3; weak D call: TRBD1 (6 bases). This CDR3 comprises 13 residues. The germline V gene has CDR1 MNHEY and CDR2 SVGAGI. Trimming stripped 5 bases from V and 2 bases from J, with 8 bases between. The CDR3 spells CASSRDTTDTQYF. The CDR3 DNA is TGTGCCAGCAGTAGGGACACCACAGATACGCAGTATTTT.

V usage is TRBV7-2 and J usage is TRBJ2-1, with a weak D call TRBD1 (5 bases). Per germline, CDR1 SGHTA and CDR2 FQGNSA. The CDR3 extends over 15 amino acids. V lost 5 bases to trimming and J lost 6 bases, with 17 bases between them. CDR3 residues: CASSRQTQGGNEQFF. The CDR3 bases are TGTGCCAGCAGCCGGCAAACCCAGGGCGGCAATGAGCAGTTCTTC.

The chain employs TRBV6-6 and TRBJ1-1, with D tentatively TRBD1 (5 bases). The CDR3 covers 14 residues. The ends were cut back, 0 bases at V and 10 bases at J, with 15 bases in the middle. Germline CDR1 and CDR2: MNHNY and SVGAGI (reference sequence). CDR3 nucleotide sequence: TGTGCCAGCAGTTACTCAGGACAATCCCCGCCAGCTTTCTTT. Its translation is CASSYSGQSPPAFF.

This clone has a handful of counts. The chain joins TRBV30 to TRBJ1-1; weak D call: TRBD1 (6 bases). The CDR3 length is 14 residues. Trimming took 2 bases from V and 4 from J, leaving 14 bases between them. Germline CDR1 and CDR2: GTSNPN and SVGIG (reference sequence). CDR3 in amino acids: CAWSQGWIGTEAFF. CDR3 DNA: TGTGCCTGGAGTCAGGGGTGGATTGGCACTGAAGCTTTCTTT.

V gene TRBV12-5 combines with J gene TRBJ1-1; the D is unclear. Per the germline V gene, CDR1 is LGHNT and CDR2 is FRNRAP. V shed 2 bases and J shed 4 bases, with 5 bases lying between them. The CDR3 runs 12 residues. The CDR3 region has the DNA TGTGCTAGTGGTTTGAAGGGCACTGAAGCTTTCTTT. Translated: CASGLKGTEAFF.

The rearrangement joins TRBV4-1 to TRBJ2-4; maybe TRBD1 (8 bases). V lost 3 bases and J 3 bases, leaving 27 bases between the germline ends. CDR1 is MGHRA and CDR2 is YSYEKL in the germline V gene. The CDR3 spans 20 residues. The CDR3 DNA reads as TGCGCCAGCAGCCAGGGGGGGCAAAACAGGGGGGTTGTTGTCAAAAACATTCAGTACTTC. Residues: CASSQGGQNRGVVVKNIQYF.

This sequence joins TRBV19 and TRBJ2-4, with D possibly being TRBD2 (6 bases). This CDR3 has 13 amino acids. Trimming cost V 3 bases and J 9 bases, with 12 bases left between them. Per germline, CDR1 LNHDA and CDR2 SQIVND (reference sequence). The CDR3 protein is CASSIVEGRIQYF. Here the CDR3 DNA reads TGTGCCAGTAGTATTGTGGAGGGGCGCATTCAGTACTTC.

The V and J genes are TRBV10-1 and TRBJ2-3; 7 bases match TRBD2. V lost 2 bases, J lost 5 bases, and 16 bases stayed unmatched. The CDR3 has 18 residues. Germline CDR1 reads WNHNN; CDR2 reads SYGVQD (reference sequence). The CDR3 coding sequence is TGCGCCAGCAGTGAGGGTCGGATAGCGGGTAATGGTGGAGATACGCAGTATTTT. Translating gives CASSEGRIAGNGGDTQYF.